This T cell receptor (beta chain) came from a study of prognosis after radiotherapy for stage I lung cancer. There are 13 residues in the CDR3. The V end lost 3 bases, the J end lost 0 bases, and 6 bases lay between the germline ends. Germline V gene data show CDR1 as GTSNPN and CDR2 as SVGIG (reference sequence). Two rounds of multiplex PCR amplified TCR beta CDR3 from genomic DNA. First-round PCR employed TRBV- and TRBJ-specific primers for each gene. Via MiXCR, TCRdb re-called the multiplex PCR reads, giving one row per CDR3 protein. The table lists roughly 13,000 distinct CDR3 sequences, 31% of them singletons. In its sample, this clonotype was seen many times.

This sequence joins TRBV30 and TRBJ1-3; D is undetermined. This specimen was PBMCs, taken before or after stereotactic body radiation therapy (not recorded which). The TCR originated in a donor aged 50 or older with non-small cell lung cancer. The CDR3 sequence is CAWSLNSGNTIYF. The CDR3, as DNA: TGTGCCTGGAGCCTTAACTCTGGAAACACCATATATTTT.